Shown below are 27 T cell receptor beta chains from a single sample sequenced in a study of blood T cell repertoires in COVID-19. The data were produced by immunoSEQ multiplex PCR, yet TCRdb's version contains in-frame clones alone and is incomplete. The data show about 78,000 clones, roughly 91% seen once. Sequencing was performed on peripheral blood. All receptors derive from a woman aged 50 to 65 in a cohort sampled during active COVID-19.

The chain carries TRBV9 and TRBJ2-2; D is unclear. CDR1 and CDR2 from the germline V gene are SGDLS and YYNGEE. The CDR3 contains 12 residues. V was shortened by 4 bases and J by 4 bases, with 5 bases between the two germline ends. As DNA, the CDR3 is TGTGCCAGCAGCCCTAGCACCGGGGAGCTGTTTTTT. The encoded protein is CASSPSTGELFF.

This clone was counted a few times. The V and J genes are TRBV2 and TRBJ2-2; 9 bases are shared with TRBD2. The CDR3 covers 14 residues. The V gene's germline CDR1 is SNHLY and CDR2 FYNNEI. Trimming removed 6 bases from V and 3 bases from J; junction bases left unmatched: 2. The CDR3 sequence: CASRRLADTGELFF. The CDR3, as DNA: TGTGCCAGCAGGAGACTAGCGGACACCGGGGAGCTGTTTTTT.

The gene calls are TRBV20-1 and TRBJ1-2; D unresolved. Trimming took 6 bases from V and 2 from J, leaving 10 bases between them. The CDR3 is 12 residues long. Germline CDR1 is DFQATT and CDR2 is SNEGSKA (reference sequence). CDR3 DNA sequence: TGCAGTGCAAGTGGGCAGAACTATGGCTACACCTTC. Protein sequence: CSASGQNYGYTF.

The chain carries TRBV13 and TRBJ2-7; D is possibly TRBD2 (6 bases). Germline V gene lookup returns CDR1 PRHDT and CDR2 FYEKMQ (reference sequence). Trimming left V 3 bases short and J 2 bases short, with 20 bases between. The CDR3 has 17 amino acids. The CDR3 DNA reads TGTGCCAGCAGCTTGGGGCTTACTAGCAGTCGAGCCTACGAGCAGTACTTC. Translating gives CASSLGLTSSRAYEQYF.

The chain uses TRBV7-9 and TRBJ2-7; TRBD2 is a possible D gene (5 bases). CDR1 and CDR2 from the germline V gene are SEHNR and FQNEAQ (reference sequence). This CDR3 is built from 13 residues. V was cut by 1 base and J by 6 bases, with 10 bases left in between. CDR3 sequence reads: CASSLVLAGEQYF. The CDR3 region has the DNA TGTGCCAGCAGCTTAGTTCTAGCAGGCGAGCAGTACTTC.

The V call is TRBV10-2, the J call TRBJ2-1; 11 bases align to TRBD2. There are 15 residues in the CDR3. V lost 3 bases and J lost 7; bases outside the gene matches: 5. The germline gives CDR1 WSHSY, CDR2 SAAADI. Here the CDR3 reads CASSEKSSGRNEQFF. The DNA for the CDR3 is TGCGCCAGCAGTGAAAAGTCTAGCGGGAGGAATGAGCAGTTCTTC.

The CDR3 is CASSQGQGYGYTF. The CDR3 DNA follows: TGTGCCAGCAGCCAAGGACAGGGCTATGGCTACACCTTC. V gene TRBV3-1 (or the pseudogene TRBV3-2) combines with J gene TRBJ1-2, with TRBD1 matching 7 bases. Germline V gene lookup returns CDR1 LGHDT and CDR2 YNNKEL (reference sequence). The CDR3 runs 13 residues. The junction had 0 bases not matched to a gene; V was cut back by 1 base and J by 4 bases.

This chain connects TRBV7-3 to TRBJ2-3, with TRBD1 identical over 9 bases. The CDR3 is 14 residues long. Germline V gives CDR1 SGHTA, CDR2 FQGTGA. Losses at the gene ends were 6 bases for V and 3 bases for J; bases not matched to a gene: 4. This CDR3 is CASSPGQGTDTQYF. CDR3 nucleotides: TGTGCCAGCAGTCCGGGACAGGGAACAGATACGCAGTATTTT.

The sample holds one count of this clone. V usage is TRBV6-2 or TRBV6-3 and J usage is TRBJ2-1; D is uncertain. Germline lookup yields CDR1 MNHEY and CDR2 SVGEGT. The CDR3 is 14 amino acids. V gave up 1 base and J gave up 0 bases, with 4 bases separating them. CDR3 sequence (DNA): TGTGCCAGCAGTTACTACTACTCCTACAATGAGCAGTTCTTC. It translates to CASSYYYSYNEQFF.

The J gene is TRBJ2-7, the V gene TRBV11-2; possible D gene TRBD2, 6 bases. The CDR3 sequence is 13 residues long. Germline CDR1 SGHAT, CDR2 FQNNGV. Trimming left V 6 bases short and J 5 bases short, with 14 bases between. CDR3 amino acids: CASRPSGAHEQYF. CDR3 nucleotide sequence: TGTGCCAGCAGACCATCGGGAGCCCACGAGCAGTACTTC.

J is TRBJ1-1 and V is TRBV27; 7 bases fit TRBD1. CDR3 length equals 15 residues. Germline loops: CDR1 MNHEY, CDR2 SMNVEV (reference sequence). The junction had 5 bases not matched to a gene; V was cut back by 0 bases and J by 4 bases. CDR3 amino acids: CASSLSLQGGTEAFF. CDR3 bases: TGTGCCAGCAGTTTATCCCTCCAGGGGGGCACTGAAGCTTTCTTT.

The chain couples TRBV6-5 to TRBJ2-7; 8 nucleotides align to TRBD2. Germline V lookup: CDR1 MNHEY, CDR2 SVGAGI. CDR3 size: 15 residues. After removal of 6 bases from V and 3 bases from J, the junction contained 10 bases not matched to a gene. The CDR3 DNA follows: TGTGCCAGCAGCCGAACTAGCGGCGTCGGCTACGAGCAGTACTTC. Translation gives CASSRTSGVGYEQYF.

J is TRBJ2-5 and V is TRBV20-1; D is unclear. The CDR3 runs to 10 residues. V was cut by 6 bases and J by 1 base, with 3 bases left in between. Germline-derived CDR1 and CDR2 are DFQATT and SNEGSKA (reference sequence). CDR3 protein: CSALQETQYF. CDR3 nucleotide sequence: TGCAGTGCCCTCCAAGAGACCCAGTACTTC.

In DNA form, the CDR3 reads TGCAGCGCCGGGGGGGCTACCGGGGAGCTGTTTTTT. Amino acid sequence: CSAGGATGELFF. V and J are TRBV29-1 and TRBJ2-2, with TRBD2 matching 8 bases. The CDR3 covers 12 residues. The J segment lost 5 bases and the V segment lost 7 bases, leaving 3 bases of the junction unmatched. Germline lookup yields CDR1 SQVTM and CDR2 ANQGSEA.

The chain employs TRBV4-2 and TRBJ1-2, with D unresolved. V lost 0 bases, J lost 5 bases, and 13 bases lay in between. Germline assignment: CDR1 LGHNA and CDR2 YNFKEQ. The CDR3 contains 15 residues. CDR3 coding DNA: TGTGCCAGCAGCCAAGATTTGGGCCCCGGATATGGCTACACCTTC. Protein sequence: CASSQDLGPGYGYTF.

The chain uses TRBV4-2 and TRBJ1-6, with no clear D. Trimming pared 0 bases from V and 5 bases from J, leaving 8 bases between. The CDR3 is 15 residues long. The germline V gene encodes CDR1 LGHNA and CDR2 YNFKEQ. The CDR3 sequence is CASSQDWQDNSPLHF. The CDR3 bases are TGTGCCAGCAGCCAAGATTGGCAGGATAATTCACCCCTCCACTTT.

The J gene is TRBJ2-3, the V gene TRBV27, with TRBD2 matching over 11 bases. This CDR3 contains 15 residues. Germline V gene sequence: CDR1 MNHEY, CDR2 SMNVEV (reference sequence). After removal of 6 bases from V and 8 bases from J, the junction contained 10 bases not matched to a gene. The CDR3 sequence is CASSDRLAGLTTQYF. CDR3 nucleotide sequence: TGTGCCAGCAGCGACAGACTAGCGGGACTCACTACGCAGTATTTT.

In its sample, this clone was seen a few times. CDR3 protein: CASSLSRTEDEQYF. The CDR3 bases are TGTGCCAGCAGTCTCTCCAGGACTGAGGACGAGCAGTACTTC. The gene calls are TRBV27 and TRBJ2-7, with D possibly TRBD2 on 5 matching bases. The V end was cut by 5 bases, the J end by 5 bases, with 16 bases between. There are 14 residues in the CDR3. Germline V gives CDR1 MNHEY, CDR2 SMNVEV (reference sequence).

J is TRBJ1-5 and V is TRBV2, with 7 nucleotides matching TRBD1. Germline CDR1 is SNHLY and CDR2 is FYNNEI. The CDR3 is 15 residues long. The J segment lost 7 bases and the V segment lost 7 bases, leaving 13 bases of the junction unmatched. CDR3: CASMMEQGTWQPQHF. The DNA of the CDR3 is TGTGCCAGCATGATGGAACAGGGGACCTGGCAGCCCCAGCATTTT.

This clone came up once. V gene TRBV9 combines with J gene TRBJ1-3; no reliable D call. Germline V gene lookup returns CDR1 SGDLS and CDR2 YYNGEE. Trimming pared 0 bases from V and 3 bases from J, leaving 13 bases between. This CDR3 region has 16 residues. The CDR3 nucleotides read TGTGCCAGCAGCGTAGGGAGGGCCATGAGTGGAAACACCATATATTTT. Residues: CASSVGRAMSGNTIYF.

The chain links TRBV3-1 (or the pseudogene TRBV3-2) to TRBJ1-2; the D gene is possibly TRBD1 (6 bases). Trimming took off 0 bases at V and 2 bases at J, with 13 bases between the two ends. Looked up from germline, CDR1 is LGHDT and CDR2 is YNNKEL (reference sequence). The CDR3 is made up of 16 amino acids. The CDR3 reads CASSQEGGASNYGYTF. The CDR3 DNA sequence: TGTGCCAGCAGCCAAGAGGGGGGGGCAAGCAACTATGGCTACACCTTC.

The V gene is TRBV5-1, the J gene TRBJ1-1, with 7 bases aligning to TRBD1. The CDR3 is 15 amino acids. V shed 3 bases and J 6 bases; nucleotides not matched to a gene: 11. Germline CDR1 SGHRS, CDR2 YFSETQ. The CDR3 sequence: CASSSGLRQGSEAFF. The DNA of the CDR3 is TGCGCCAGCAGCTCGGGACTCCGACAGGGATCTGAAGCTTTCTTT.

The chain joins TRBV4-2 to TRBJ2-4, with D perhaps TRBD2 (6 bases). Looked up from germline, CDR1 is LGHNA and CDR2 is YNFKEQ. Trimming removed 4 bases at V and 4 bases at J, with 17 bases between. This CDR3 is 16 amino acids long. The CDR3 DNA follows: TGTGCCAGCAGCCCTTCGGAGGGCGAGAAAAAAAACATTCAGTACTTC. It yields the protein CASSPSEGEKKNIQYF.

V is TRBV28 and J is TRBJ2-1, with 7 bases lining up with TRBD2. Losses at the gene ends were 5 bases for V and 6 bases for J; bases not matched to a gene: 4. The CDR3 is made up of 13 amino acids. In germline, CDR1 is MDHEN, CDR2 SYDVKM. The CDR3 loop reads CASSPGGSNEQFF. CDR3 DNA sequence: TGTGCCAGCAGTCCGGGGGGTAGCAATGAGCAGTTCTTC.

This clone was counted once. The genes are TRBV6-6 and TRBJ1-1, with TRBD1 as a possible D gene (5 bases). The V end was cut by 6 bases, the J end by 5 bases, with 16 bases between. Germline V lookup: CDR1 MNHNY, CDR2 SVGAGI (reference sequence). The CDR3 has 14 amino acids. The chain's CDR3 is CASRLRSEGTEAFF. The CDR3 nucleotides are TGTGCCAGCAGGCTAAGGTCGGAGGGGACTGAAGCTTTCTTT.

This clone showed up just once. The V gene is TRBV3-1 (or the pseudogene TRBV3-2), the J gene TRBJ1-1; 7 bases fit TRBD1. This CDR3 comprises 15 residues. V lost 5 bases and J lost 0; bases outside the gene matches: 6. In germline, CDR1 is LGHDT, CDR2 YNNKEL (reference sequence). The CDR3 loop is CASSSPGTVNTEAFF. CDR3 DNA sequence: TGTGCCAGCAGCTCACCCGGGACAGTGAACACTGAAGCTTTCTTT.

This chain uses TRBV7-3 with TRBJ1-1; 7 bases fit TRBD1. The CDR3 length is 15 residues. CDR1 and CDR2 from the germline V gene are SGHTA and FQGTGA. Losses at the gene ends were 4 bases for V and 3 bases for J; bases not matched to a gene: 8. DNA of the CDR3: TGTGCCAGCAGCTGGGCAGGGGGGCAGGACACTGAAGCTTTCTTT. Amino acid sequence: CASSWAGGQDTEAFF. The full variable domain, completed using reference TRBV7-3 and TRBJ1-1, is GAGVSQTPSNKVTEKGKYVELRCDPISGHTALYWYRQSLGQGPEFLIYFQGTGAADDSGLPNDRFFAVRPEGSVSTLKIQRTERGDSAVYLCASSWAGGQDTEAFFGQGTRLTVV.